A selection of T cell receptor beta chains follows, all from one sample in a study of cytomegalovirus exposure and HLA in healthy donors. The assay was immunoSEQ multiplex PCR, and TCRdb's table has in-frame clones only and misses some. Across 70,000 to 85,000 clones, the top ten clones capture around 7.5% of the sample. The sequencing sample was made of PBMCs. All receptors derive from a female donor in good health and CMV-seropositive. Each CDR3 is given with its conserved first and last residue. D genes are given only for firm matches.

D: TRBD2; V: TRBV6-5; J: TRBJ2-2; CDR3: CASSPGTITSGELFF; DNA: TGTGCCAGCAGTCCCGGGACTATTACCTCCGGGGAGCTGTTTTTT
D: -; V: TRBV11-2; J: TRBJ2-7; CDR3: CASSHTTGHEQYF; DNA: TGTGCCAGCAGCCATACGACAGGACACGAGCAGTACTTC
D: TRBD2; V: TRBV7-3; J: TRBJ2-5; CDR3: CASSLRPLAGEETQYF; DNA: TGTGCCAGCAGCTTACGGCCCCTAGCGGGGGAAGAGACCCAGTACTTC
D: TRBD1; V: TRBV9; J: TRBJ2-2; CDR3: CASSPPRTGRTGELFF; DNA: TGTGCCAGCAGCCCCCCCAGGACAGGGCGCACCGGGGAGCTGTTTTTT
D: TRBD2; V: TRBV6-5; J: TRBJ2-1; CDR3: CASSSRLADEQFF; DNA: TGTGCCAGCAGTTCCCGACTAGCCGATGAGCAGTTCTTC
D: -; V: TRBV9; J: TRBJ2-1; CDR3: CASSAIYNEQFF; DNA: TGTGCCAGCAGCGCCATCTACAATGAGCAGTTCTTC
D: TRBD1; V: TRBV6-1; J: TRBJ1-2; CDR3: CASSEAGQGAGYGYTF; DNA: TGTGCCAGCAGTGAAGCGGGACAGGGGGCAGGTTATGGCTACACCTTC
D: TRBD2; V: TRBV5-1; J: TRBJ2-7; CDR3: CASSLGTSGGYEQYF; DNA: TGCGCCAGCAGCCTCGGGACTAGCGGGGGCTACGAGCAGTACTTC
D: -; V: TRBV7-9; J: TRBJ2-7; CDR3: CASSSPQRAYEQYF; DNA: TGTGCCAGCAGCTCCCCACAGCGGGCCTACGAGCAGTACTTC
D: -; V: TRBV21-1; J: TRBJ2-5; CDR3: CASSYRDGRLETQYF; DNA: TGTGCCAGCAGCTACCGGGACGGGAGGTTGGAGACCCAGTACTTC
D: -; V: TRBV30; J: TRBJ1-3; CDR3: CAFELNSGNTIYF; DNA: TGTGCCTTCGAGCTAAACTCTGGAAACACCATATATTTT
D: -; V: TRBV6-5; J: TRBJ2-3; CDR3: CASSGTFTDTQYF; DNA: TGTGCCAGCAGTGGGACTTTCACAGATACGCAGTATTTT
D: -; V: TRBV7-4; J: TRBJ2-3; CDR3: CASSFSETEPEDTDTQYF; DNA: TGTGCCAGCAGCTTCAGCGAGACAGAGCCTGAGGACACAGATACGCAGTATTTT
D: -; V: TRBV6-5; J: TRBJ1-6; CDR3: CASSYSRPNNSPLHF; DNA: TGTGCCAGCAGTTACTCGAGGCCAAATAATTCACCCCTCCACTTT
D: -; V: TRBV5-1; J: TRBJ1-1; CDR3: CASRPGGNTEAFF; DNA: TGCGCCAGCAGACCGGGAGGGAACACTGAAGCTTTCTTT
D: -; V: TRBV5-4; J: TRBJ1-2; CDR3: CASSFGGAYGYTF; DNA: TGTGCCAGCAGCTTCGGGGGGGCTTATGGCTACACCTTC
D: TRBD1; V: TRBV5-1; J: TRBJ1-2; CDR3: CASSPAQGPYGYTF; DNA: TGCGCCAGCAGTCCGGCACAGGGGCCCTATGGCTACACCTTC
D: -; V: TRBV15; J: TRBJ1-1; CDR3: CATSRTGYTEAFF; DNA: TGTGCCACCAGCAGAACAGGGTACACTGAAGCTTTCTTT
D: -; V: TRBV28; J: TRBJ2-2; CDR3: CASRSAWSGRRAGELFF; DNA: TGTGCCAGCAGGTCCGCCTGGAGCGGGCGAAGGGCCGGGGAGCTGTTTTTT
D: -; V: TRBV11-2; J: TRBJ1-6; CDR3: CASSLGRAGNSPLHF; DNA: TGTGCCAGCAGCTTAGGCCGGGCGGGTAATTCACCCCTCCACTTT
D: -; V: TRBV30; J: TRBJ2-1; CDR3: CAWSNLAFNEQFF; DNA: TGTGCCTGGAGTAATCTAGCGTTCAATGAGCAGTTCTTC
D: -; V: TRBV30; J: TRBJ1-5; CDR3: CAWSVGGDQPQHF; DNA: TGTGCCTGGAGTGTTGGGGGGGATCAGCCCCAGCATTTT
D: -; V: TRBV21-1; J: TRBJ2-7; CDR3: CASSIVGGIYYEQYF; DNA: TGTGCCAGCAGCATCGTCGGAGGGATATACTACGAGCAGTACTTC
D: -; V: TRBV29-1; J: TRBJ2-7; CDR3: CSVEEDSTYEQYF; DNA: TGCAGCGTTGAAGAGGACAGCACCTACGAGCAGTACTTC
D: TRBD2; V: TRBV5-1; J: TRBJ2-1; CDR3: CASRHSGGPSDNEQFF; DNA: TGCGCCAGCAGGCACAGCGGGGGGCCCTCCGACAATGAGCAGTTCTTC
D: -; V: TRBV23-1; J: TRBJ1-2; CDR3: CASSQTTGGGNYGYTF; DNA: TGCGCCAGCAGTCAAACGACAGGCGGGGGCAACTATGGCTACACCTTC
D: TRBD2; V: TRBV7-8; J: TRBJ2-7; CDR3: CASSLAGSSGRYEQYF; DNA: TGTGCCAGCAGCTTAGCGGGCTCTAGCGGGAGATACGAGCAGTACTTC
D: TRBD1; V: TRBV19; J: TRBJ1-2; CDR3: CASRRTGVGGYTF; DNA: TGTGCCAGTAGGAGGACAGGGGTTGGGGGCTACACCTTC
D: -; V: TRBV2; J: TRBJ2-7; CDR3: CASSWTAGEQYF; DNA: TGTGCCAGCAGTTGGACAGCAGGCGAGCAGTACTTC
D: TRBD1; V: TRBV7-2; J: TRBJ1-6; CDR3: CASSLSTGSNSPLHF; DNA: TGTGCCAGCAGCTTATCGACAGGGTCTAATTCACCCCTCCACTTT
D: TRBD2; V: TRBV29-1; J: TRBJ2-1; CDR3: CSVVGLARYNEQFF; DNA: TGCAGCGTTGTTGGACTAGCGCGATACAATGAGCAGTTCTTC
D: -; V: TRBV19; J: TRBJ2-5; CDR3: CASGTLQETQYF; DNA: TGTGCCAGCGGGACTCTCCAAGAGACCCAGTACTTC
D: -; V: TRBV7-9; J: TRBJ2-6; CDR3: CASRASGANVLTF; DNA: TGTGCCAGCAGGGCCTCTGGGGCCAACGTCCTGACTTTC
D: TRBD1; V: TRBV29-1; J: TRBJ1-1; CDR3: CSVEEAGQEKPEAFF; DNA: TGCAGCGTTGAAGAGGCGGGACAGGAGAAGCCTGAAGCTTTCTTT
D: -; V: TRBV7-9; J: TRBJ1-3; CDR3: CAFGEDGNTIYF; DNA: TGTGCGTTTGGGGAGGACGGAAACACCATATATTTT
D: -; V: TRBV2; J: TRBJ1-5; CDR3: CASGDSSFRHQPQHF; DNA: TGTGCCAGCGGGGACTCATCCTTTCGGCATCAGCCCCAGCATTTT
D: -; V: TRBV5-1; J: TRBJ2-3; CDR3: CASSYGGRLTSSTDTQYF; DNA: TGCGCCAGCAGCTACGGGGGGCGACTCACCTCCTCCACAGATACGCAGTATTTT